A single sample is the source of the 15 T cell receptor beta chains below, sequenced in a study of T cells in Graves' hyperthyroidism and ophthalmopathy. Amplified TCR beta CDR3 regions came from RNA transcripts. HTBI primers were the set used in a first-round RT-PCR of the TCR CDR3. One entry per CDR3 protein results from TCRdb running MiXCR on the multiplex PCR reads. The sample records roughly 280,000 distinct CDR3 sequences, about 17% being singletons. Material for sequencing was blood. All receptors come from an older woman with Graves' ophthalmopathy.

This sequence joins TRBV28 and TRBJ2-4, with 8 bases identical to TRBD2. The CDR3 has 15 residues. J was trimmed by 7 bases and V by 4 bases; bases with no gene match: 9. Germline V gives CDR1 MDHEN, CDR2 SYDVKM. CDR3 bases: TGTGCCAGCAGTTCAGGGCCGGGGACTAGTAACATTCAGTACTTC. It encodes CASSSGPGTSNIQYF. Based on the CDR3 plus reference TRBV28 and TRBJ2-4, the full variable domain is DVKVTQSSRYLVKRTGEKVFLECVQDMDHENMFWYRQDPGLGLRLIYFSYDVKMKEKGDIPEGYSVSREKKERFSLILESASTNQTSMYLCASSSGPGTSNIQYFGAGTRLSVL.

This clonotype has ten or more counts. CDR3 residues: CASSRLRETQYF. As DNA, the CDR3 is TGTGCCAGCAGCCGCCTTAGGGAGACCCAGTACTTC. The chain carries TRBV12-3 or TRBV12-4 and TRBJ2-5; D is unresolved. The CDR3 has 12 amino acids. With 6 bases removed from V and 5 bases from J, the gap between germline ends came to 10 bases.

The chain couples TRBV20-1 to TRBJ1-1; D ambiguous. The CDR3 sequence is 10 residues long. CDR1 is DFQATT and CDR2 is SNEGSKA in the germline V gene (reference sequence). V was trimmed by 0 bases and J by 10 bases, leaving 6 bases between them. The CDR3 region is CSAREERAFF. In DNA, the CDR3 is TGCAGTGCTAGAGAGGAGAGAGCTTTCTTT.

This clonotype was recorded at least ten times. J is TRBJ1-2 and V is TRBV5-5; D is unresolved. Germline V CDR1 and CDR2: SGHKS, YYEKEE (reference sequence). The CDR3 has 13 residues. V lost 4 bases and J lost 3, with 10 bases in between. The DNA for the CDR3 is TGTGCCAGCAGCCCGGACGGAGACTATGGCTACACCTTC. Translated: CASSPDGDYGYTF.

This clonotype was seen at least ten times. The rearrangement joins TRBV6-1 to TRBJ2-1; 9 nucleotides agree with TRBD1. Germline trimming cut 3 bases from V and 10 bases from J; bases unmatched to any gene: 13. Germline values: CDR1 MNHNS, CDR2 SASEGT. CDR3 length equals 16 residues. The CDR3, as DNA: TGTGCCAGCAGTGATAGGTTTCGACAGGGGGTTTCGGAGCAGTTCTTC. Its protein product is CASSDRFRQGVSEQFF.

The chain is built from TRBV5-1 and TRBJ2-1, with D perhaps being TRBD1 or TRBD2 (6 bases each). This CDR3 has 15 amino acids. Deletions cut 4 bases from V and 4 bases from J, with 15 bases between. CDR1 SGHRS and CDR2 YFSETQ come from the germline V gene. Here the CDR3 reads CASSRGLQKYNEQFF. CDR3 coding DNA: TGCGCCAGCAGCCGGGGGCTTCAAAAATACAATGAGCAGTTCTTC.

This clonotype was seen at least ten times. The chain couples TRBV20-1 to TRBJ1-5, with TRBD1 as a possible D gene (5 bases). The ends were cut back, 0 bases at V and 3 bases at J, with 15 bases in the middle. The CDR3 is 16 amino acids. The V gene's germline CDR1 is DFQATT and CDR2 SNEGSKA (reference sequence). The CDR3 spells CSARDSGGGTNQPQHF. The DNA of the CDR3 is TGCAGTGCTAGAGATTCCGGCGGGGGAACCAATCAGCCCCAGCATTTT.

There are many counts of this clonotype. The rearrangement uses TRBV12-3 or TRBV12-4 and TRBJ1-6, with D unclear. There are 12 residues in the CDR3. The V end was cut by 6 bases, the J end by 13 bases, with 13 bases between. CDR3 nucleotide sequence: TGTGCCAGCAGCGTCCTGTTTCCTCCCCTCCACTTT. It translates to CASSVLFPPLHF.

V is TRBV15 and J is TRBJ1-2; weak D call: TRBD1 (6 bases). V lost 5 bases and J 4 bases, leaving 11 bases between the germline ends. Looked up from germline, CDR1 is LNHNV and CDR2 is YYDKDF (reference sequence). The length of the CDR3 is 13 residues. The CDR3 sequence: CATSGTGSYGYTF. CDR3 DNA: TGTGCCACCAGCGGAACAGGGAGCTATGGCTACACCTTC.

This clonotype was counted ten times or more. The gene calls are TRBV9 and TRBJ1-2; TRBD1 might be the D (6 bases). The ends were cut back, 0 bases at V and 4 bases at J, with 13 bases in the middle. Germline V gene lookup returns CDR1 SGDLS and CDR2 YYNGEE. The length of the CDR3 is 15 residues. The CDR3 nucleotides are TGTGCCAGCAGCGTAGTCGGCAGGGGAGGCTATGGCTACACCTTC. Its translation is CASSVVGRGGYGYTF.

The chain uses TRBV19 and TRBJ1-1, with 9 bases lining up with TRBD1. V lost 4 bases and J lost 10; bases outside the gene matches: 13. CDR1 and CDR2 (germline): LNHDA, SQIVND (reference sequence). The CDR3 covers 15 residues. CDR3 nucleotide sequence: TGTGCCAGTAGTACTTCCGGGACAGGGACAAATGGAGCTTTCTTT. Its translation is CASSTSGTGTNGAFF. Full variable domain (rest looked up from reference TRBV19 and TRBJ1-1): DGGITQSPKYLFRKEGQNVTLSCEQNLNHDAMYWYRQDPGQGLRLIYYSQIVNDFQKGDIAEGYSVSREKKESFPLTVTSAQKNPTAFYLCASSTSGTGTNGAFFGQGTRLTVV.

This clonotype was recorded at least ten times. This may arise from a read error, as a much more abundant clone is one base away. V usage is TRBV3-1 and J usage is TRBJ2-5; unclear D gene. Trimming stripped 10 bases from V and 5 bases from J, with 11 bases between. The CDR3 is 11 residues long. Germline V gene sequence: CDR1 LGHDT, CDR2 YNNKEL (reference sequence). The CDR3 DNA reads as TGTGCCACCAGTAGGGTGGAGACCCAGTACTTC. It yields the protein CATSRVETQYF.

In its sample, this clonotype was seen a few times. The chain recombines TRBV7-8 with TRBJ2-7; D remains ambiguous. Germline V gene sequence: CDR1 SGHVS, CDR2 FQNEAQ. Between the trimmed V and J ends, which lost 3 bases and 0 bases, there was a span of 9 bases. This CDR3 has 14 residues. CDR3 sequence (DNA): TGTGCCAGCAGCTTGGGTCTGAGCTCCTACGAGCAGTACTTC. Protein sequence: CASSLGLSSYEQYF.

The chain links TRBV29-1 to TRBJ2-3; TRBD2 agrees at 13 bases. Unmatched junction bases numbered 5, after V lost 4 bases and J lost 7 bases. Per germline, CDR1 SQVTM and CDR2 ANQGSEA. This CDR3 contains 14 residues. This CDR3 is CSVGTGLAGNTQYF. In nucleotides, the CDR3 is TGCAGCGTTGGGACGGGACTAGCGGGAAATACGCAGTATTTT.

This clonotype has a count of ten or more. The V gene is TRBV30, the J gene TRBJ2-7, with D tentatively TRBD1 (6 bases). V was clipped by 0 bases and J by 9 bases, with 21 bases between them. Germline V CDR1 and CDR2: GTSNPN, SVGIG (reference sequence). This CDR3 has 15 residues. The CDR3: CAWSVHGQLVPVQYF. CDR3 DNA: TGTGCCTGGAGTGTACACGGACAGCTTGTACCAGTGCAGTACTTC.